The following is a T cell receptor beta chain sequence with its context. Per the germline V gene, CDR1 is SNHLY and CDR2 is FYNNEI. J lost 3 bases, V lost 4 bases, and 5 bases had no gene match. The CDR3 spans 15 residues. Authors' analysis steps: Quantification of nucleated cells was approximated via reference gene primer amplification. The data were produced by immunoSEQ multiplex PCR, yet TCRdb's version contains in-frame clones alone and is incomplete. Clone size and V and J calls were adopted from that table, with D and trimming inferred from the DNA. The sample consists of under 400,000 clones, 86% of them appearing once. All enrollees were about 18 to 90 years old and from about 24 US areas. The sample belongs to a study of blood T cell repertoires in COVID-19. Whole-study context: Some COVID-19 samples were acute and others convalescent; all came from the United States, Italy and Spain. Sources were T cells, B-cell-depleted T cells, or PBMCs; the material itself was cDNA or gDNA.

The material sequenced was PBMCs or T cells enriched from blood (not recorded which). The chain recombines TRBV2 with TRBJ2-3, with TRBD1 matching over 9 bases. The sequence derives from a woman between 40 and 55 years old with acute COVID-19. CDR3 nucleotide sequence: TGTGCCAGCAGTGGCGGGACAGGGCAAACAGATACGCAGTATTTT. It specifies CASSGGTGQTDTQYF.